The present entry profiles one TCR beta chain with its context. Its antigen is unknown. Sequenced by immunoSEQ multiplex PCR; TCRdb stores in-frame clones only, minus some. Seen here are over 60,000 clones, 80% to 85% observed once, and the top ten hold approximately 2%. Germline values: CDR1 MNHNS, CDR2 SASEGT. V dropped 1 base and J dropped 0 bases, with 16 bases sitting between them. This CDR3 has 17 amino acids. The entry originates in a study of OX40 agonist ivuxolimab in advanced cancers. Blood got drawn at baseline, again on cycle 4 day 1, and then on cycle 7 day 1. Findings and caveats of the study: On average, CD8+ T cells showed a greater number of expanded clones than CD4+. Some patients who did not respond also had low normalized T-cell clonal expansion.

The sample here was CD4+ or CD8+ T cells sorted from blood, taken in a trial of the OX40 agonist ivuxolimab. This rearrangement joins TRBV6-1 to TRBJ2-7; no firm D call. The source of this sequence is an adult with an advanced solid tumor such as melanoma, head and neck, liver or kidney cancer. CDR3 sequence: CASSEEDRLYSSYEQYF. The CDR3 nucleotides are TGTGCCAGCAGTGAAGAGGATCGCCTGTATAGCTCCTACGAGCAGTACTTC.